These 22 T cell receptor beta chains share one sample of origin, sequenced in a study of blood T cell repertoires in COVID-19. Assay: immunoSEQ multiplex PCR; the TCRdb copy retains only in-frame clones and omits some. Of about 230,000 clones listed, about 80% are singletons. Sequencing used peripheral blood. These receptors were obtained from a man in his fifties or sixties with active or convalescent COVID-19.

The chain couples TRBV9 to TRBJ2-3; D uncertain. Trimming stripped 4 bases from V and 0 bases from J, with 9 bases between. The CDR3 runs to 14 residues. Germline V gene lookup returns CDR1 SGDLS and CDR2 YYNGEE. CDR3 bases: TGTGCCAGCAGCCCGTTTTATAGCACAGATACGCAGTATTTT. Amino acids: CASSPFYSTDTQYF.

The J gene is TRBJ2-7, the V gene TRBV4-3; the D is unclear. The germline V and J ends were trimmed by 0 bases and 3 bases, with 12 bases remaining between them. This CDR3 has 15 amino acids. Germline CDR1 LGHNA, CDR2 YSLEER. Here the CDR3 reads CASSQDNIGGYEQYF. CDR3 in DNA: TGCGCCAGCAGCCAAGATAATATAGGCGGCTACGAGCAGTACTTC.

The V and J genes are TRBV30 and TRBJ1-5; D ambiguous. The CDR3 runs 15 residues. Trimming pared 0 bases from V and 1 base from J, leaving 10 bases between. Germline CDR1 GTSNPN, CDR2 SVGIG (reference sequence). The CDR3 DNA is TGTGCCTGGAGTGTACGGTCGGGAAGCAATCAGCCCCAGCATTTT. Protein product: CAWSVRSGSNQPQHF.

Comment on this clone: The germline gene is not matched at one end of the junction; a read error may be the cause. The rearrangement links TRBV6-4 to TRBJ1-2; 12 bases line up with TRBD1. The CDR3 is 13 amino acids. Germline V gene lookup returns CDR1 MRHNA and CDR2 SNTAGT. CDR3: CASSPGTGGPSRF. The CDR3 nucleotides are TGTGCCAGCAGTCCAGGGACAGGGGGCCCTTCTCGCTTC.

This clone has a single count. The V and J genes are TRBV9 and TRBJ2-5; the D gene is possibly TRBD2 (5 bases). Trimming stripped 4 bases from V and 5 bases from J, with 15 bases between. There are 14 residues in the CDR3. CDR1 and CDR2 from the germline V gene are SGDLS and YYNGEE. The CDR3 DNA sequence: TGTGCCAGCAGCCCTAGCACTCTGGGGGAGACCCAGTACTTC. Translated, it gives CASSPSTLGETQYF.

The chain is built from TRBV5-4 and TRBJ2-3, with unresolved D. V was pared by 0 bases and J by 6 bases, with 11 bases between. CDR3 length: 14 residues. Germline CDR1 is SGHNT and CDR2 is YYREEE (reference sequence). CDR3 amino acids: CASSLALFEDTQYF. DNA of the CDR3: TGTGCCAGCAGCTTGGCCCTGTTCGAGGATACGCAGTATTTT.

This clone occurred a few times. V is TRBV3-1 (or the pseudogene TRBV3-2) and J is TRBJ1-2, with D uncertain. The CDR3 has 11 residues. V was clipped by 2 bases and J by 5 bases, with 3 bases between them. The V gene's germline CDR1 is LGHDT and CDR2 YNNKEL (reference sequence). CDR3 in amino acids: CASSQLYGYTF. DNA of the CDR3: TGTGCCAGCAGCCAACTTTATGGCTACACCTTC.

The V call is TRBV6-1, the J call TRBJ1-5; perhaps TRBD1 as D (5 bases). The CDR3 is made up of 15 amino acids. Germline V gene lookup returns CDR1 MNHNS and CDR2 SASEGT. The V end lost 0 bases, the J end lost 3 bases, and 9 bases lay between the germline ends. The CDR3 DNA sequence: TGTGCCAGCAGTGAAGCAGGAGGGGACAATCAGCCCCAGCATTTT. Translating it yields CASSEAGGDNQPQHF.

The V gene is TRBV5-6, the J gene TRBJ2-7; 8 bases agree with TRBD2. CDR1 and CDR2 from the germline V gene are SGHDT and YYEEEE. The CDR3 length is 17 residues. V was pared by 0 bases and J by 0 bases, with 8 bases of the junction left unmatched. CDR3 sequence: CASSLDGLASSSYEQYF. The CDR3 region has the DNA TGTGCCAGCAGCTTGGACGGACTAGCCTCCAGCTCCTACGAGCAGTACTTC.

CDR3 region: CASSYNPPQLESGELFF. In DNA, the CDR3 is TGTGCCAGCAGTTATAACCCCCCTCAACTAGAGAGCGGGGAGCTGTTTTTT. The chain couples TRBV6-2 or TRBV6-3 to TRBJ2-2; D perhaps matches TRBD2 (5 bases). This CDR3 spans 17 amino acids. Looked up from germline, CDR1 is MNHEY and CDR2 is SVGEGT. V dropped 3 bases and J dropped 7 bases, with 21 bases sitting between them.

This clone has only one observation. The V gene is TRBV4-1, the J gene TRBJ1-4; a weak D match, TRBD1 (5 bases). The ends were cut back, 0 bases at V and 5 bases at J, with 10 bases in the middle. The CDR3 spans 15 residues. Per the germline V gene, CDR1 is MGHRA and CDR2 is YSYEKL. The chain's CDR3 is CASSQDGGGNEKLFF. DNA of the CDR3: TGCGCCAGCAGCCAAGATGGGGGAGGCAATGAAAAACTGTTTTTT.

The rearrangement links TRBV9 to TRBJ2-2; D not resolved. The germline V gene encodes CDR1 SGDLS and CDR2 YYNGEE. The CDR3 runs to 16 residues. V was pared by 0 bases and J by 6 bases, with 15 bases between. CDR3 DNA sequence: TGTGCCAGCAGCGTAGCTCAGCCCCCCGGAGCCGGGGAGCTGTTTTTT. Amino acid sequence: CASSVAQPPGAGELFF.

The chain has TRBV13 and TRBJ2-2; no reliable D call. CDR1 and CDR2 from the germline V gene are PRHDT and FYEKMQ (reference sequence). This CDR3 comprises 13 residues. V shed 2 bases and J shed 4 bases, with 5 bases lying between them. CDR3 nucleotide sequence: TGTGCCAGCAGCTTACGCAGCACCGGGGAGCTGTTTTTT. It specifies CASSLRSTGELFF.

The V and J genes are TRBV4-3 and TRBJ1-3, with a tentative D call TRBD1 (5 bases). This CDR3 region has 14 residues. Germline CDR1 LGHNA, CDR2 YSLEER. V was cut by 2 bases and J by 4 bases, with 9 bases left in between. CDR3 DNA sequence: TGCGCCAGCAGCCAATTGGGGCAAGGAAACACCATATATTTT. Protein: CASSQLGQGNTIYF.

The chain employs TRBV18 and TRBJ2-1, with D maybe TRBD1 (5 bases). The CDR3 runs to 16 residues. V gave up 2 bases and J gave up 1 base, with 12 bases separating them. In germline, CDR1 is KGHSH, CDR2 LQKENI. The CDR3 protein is CASSPRQSQSYNEQFF. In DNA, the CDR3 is TGTGCCAGCTCACCAAGACAGAGTCAATCCTACAATGAGCAGTTCTTC.

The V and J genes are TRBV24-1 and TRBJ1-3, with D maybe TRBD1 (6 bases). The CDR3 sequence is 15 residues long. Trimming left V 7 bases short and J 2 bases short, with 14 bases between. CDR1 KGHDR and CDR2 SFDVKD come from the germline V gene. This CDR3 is CATSPNPGAGNTIYF. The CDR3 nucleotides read TGTGCCACCAGCCCTAACCCAGGGGCTGGAAACACCATATATTTT.

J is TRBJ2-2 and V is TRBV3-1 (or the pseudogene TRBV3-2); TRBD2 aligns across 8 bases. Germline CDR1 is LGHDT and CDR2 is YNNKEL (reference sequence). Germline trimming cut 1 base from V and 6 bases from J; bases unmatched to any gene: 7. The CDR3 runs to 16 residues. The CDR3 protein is CASSQAGGAVAGELFF. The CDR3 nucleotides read TGTGCCAGCAGCCAAGCCGGGGGGGCGGTGGCCGGGGAGCTGTTTTTT.

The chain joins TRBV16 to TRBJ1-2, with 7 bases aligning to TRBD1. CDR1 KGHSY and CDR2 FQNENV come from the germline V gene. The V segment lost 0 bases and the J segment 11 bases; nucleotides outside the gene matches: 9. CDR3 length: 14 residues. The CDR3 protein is CASSQSNRDSAYTF. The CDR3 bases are TGTGCCAGCAGCCAATCTAACCGGGACAGCGCTTACACCTTC.

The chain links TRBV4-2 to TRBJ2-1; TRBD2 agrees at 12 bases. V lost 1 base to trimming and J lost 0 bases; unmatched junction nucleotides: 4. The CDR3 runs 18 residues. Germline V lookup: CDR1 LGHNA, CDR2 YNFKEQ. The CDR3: CASSQATSGGSSYNEQFF. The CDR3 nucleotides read TGTGCCAGCAGCCAAGCCACTAGCGGGGGGAGCTCCTACAATGAGCAGTTCTTC.

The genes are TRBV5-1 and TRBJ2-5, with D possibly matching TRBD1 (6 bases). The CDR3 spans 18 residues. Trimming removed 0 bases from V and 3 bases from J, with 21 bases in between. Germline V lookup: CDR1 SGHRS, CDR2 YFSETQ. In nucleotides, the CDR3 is TGCGCCAGCAGCTTGGGGTCAGGGGCAGGCCCCTTTGAAGAGACCCAGTACTTC. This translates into CASSLGSGAGPFEETQYF.

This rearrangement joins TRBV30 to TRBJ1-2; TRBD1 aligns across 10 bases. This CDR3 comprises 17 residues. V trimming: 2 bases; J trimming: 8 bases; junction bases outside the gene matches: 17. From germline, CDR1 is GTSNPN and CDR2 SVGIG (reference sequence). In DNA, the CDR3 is TGTGCCTGGAGTCCTCCGGGGACAGGGGTTACTTCTTACGGCTACACCTTC. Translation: CAWSPPGTGVTSYGYTF.

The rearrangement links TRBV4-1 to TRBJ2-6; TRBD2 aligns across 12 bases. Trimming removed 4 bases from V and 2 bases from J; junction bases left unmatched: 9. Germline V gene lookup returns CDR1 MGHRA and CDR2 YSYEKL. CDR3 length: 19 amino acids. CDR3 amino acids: CASSLRVPSGGAGANVLTF. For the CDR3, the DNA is TGCGCCAGCAGCCTAAGAGTCCCTAGCGGGGGGGCTGGGGCCAACGTCCTGACTTTC.